Described below is a single T cell receptor beta chain sequence and its context. This clone's antigen is unknown. No base quality information exists; no much larger clone differs at one position. This entry belongs to a study of blood T cell repertoires in COVID-19 (dated by TCRdb to the early 2020s). Looking at the study overall: Collaborator samples came from the United States, Italy and Spain and covered acute and convalescent phases of COVID-19. The material from the prospective study consisted of cDNA or gDNA derived from T cells, B-cell-depleted T cells, or PBMCs. Deeply sampled blood TCRbeta repertoires from subjects exposed to, actively infected with, or recovered from COVID-19 were included in the dataset. The repertoires were released in a freely available public database intended as a resource for research on the immune response to SARS-CoV-2. Samples were obtained from the ongoing ImmuneRACE study (first 160 participants) and from over a thousand subjects provided by 6 global collaborators. A de-identified subject ID, COVID-19 status, age in years and sex were almost always included in the sample metadata. HLA class I and class II types, where available, came from metadata supplied by the sample provider rather than from assay-based typing.

What the work shows at the level of the full study, not this receptor alone: The quantity of clinical and demographic metadata differed by source and by participant and was supplied without curation.

TCRbeta CDR3 regions were amplified from genomic DNA by means of the immunoSEQ Assay, a bias-controlled multiplex PCR. From the authors' description of their analysis: Nucleated cell counts per sample were estimated from amplification of reference gene primers within the assay. Sequence reads were collapsed and filtered to measure the absolute abundance of every unique TCRbeta CDR3 rearrangement. For each sample, productive Simpson clonality was calculated as the square root of Simpson's diversity index over productive rearrangements. Drawn from immuneACCESS, this table holds only the in-frame rearrangements with V and J called that TCRdb kept. Clones are partly lost; checked studies trace under half to an unresolved V gene and leave the rest unexplained. V and J calls and clone size are those listed in that table; D and trimming were worked out from the DNA. The table for this sample lists about 26,000 clones; roughly 90% of them were counted only once. The ten largest make up 7.5% to 8% of the sample.

Measured from the cysteine to the phenylalanine, the CDR3 is 18 residues long. The CDR3 DNA has 54 bases and is translated from base 1. The germline V gene sets CDR1 to MGHRA and CDR2 to YSYEKL. Trimming costs V 6 bases and J 3 bases, and their ends lie 27 bases apart. The collaborating institutions used their own protocols to collect whole blood in K2EDTA tubes. For TCRbeta analysis, collaborators shipped samples as frozen whole blood, isolated PBMCs, or DNA extracted from either of those sample types. The source of this sequence is a human donor in a cohort sampled during active COVID-19. Sequencing was done on a sample of peripheral blood. The chain links TRBV4-1 with TRBJ2-7, with a weak D call of TRBD2 (6 bases match). Here is the DNA: TGCGCCAGCAGTCCGGGTTTCCGGGGGACGATCAAAAACTACGAGCAGTACTTC. This translates into CASSPGFRGTIKNYEQYF.